The present entry profiles one TCR beta chain with its context. Its target is unknown. This entry comes from a study of T-cell memory formation after mild COVID-19. Notes on the study in general: Day 15 to 85 contractors were CD4/CD8 balanced; later expanders leaned CD4+. Within pre-infection memory, some responding clones were found, suggesting cross-reactive memory joined. Clonal second-wave expansions that peaked on day 37 had unconfirmed SARS-CoV-2 specificity.

With constant-segment primers, 5'RACE yielded cDNA libraries of TCR alpha and TCR beta that carried sample barcodes and UMIs. TCRdb re-derived calls from the 5' RACE reads in MiXCR, one entry per CDR3 protein. The data contain roughly 220,000 distinct CDR3 sequences, around 8.8% of them singletons. Germline values: CDR1 SEHNR, CDR2 FQNEAQ (reference sequence). The CDR3 has 16 residues. Trimming left V 1 base short and J 1 base short, with 14 bases between. Sequencing input: PBMCs or a T cell subset sorted from them (not recorded which). The clonotype comes from a man aged 18 to 29 who had mild COVID-19 (a few samples of this study predate the infection). Cell type and time point are not known. The rearrangement joins TRBV7-9 to TRBJ2-7, with a tentative D call TRBD2 (5 bases). The CDR3 region is CASSLVRGYYSYEQYF. The DNA for the CDR3 is TGTGCCAGCAGCTTAGTTCGGGGTTACTATTCCTACGAGCAGTACTTC.